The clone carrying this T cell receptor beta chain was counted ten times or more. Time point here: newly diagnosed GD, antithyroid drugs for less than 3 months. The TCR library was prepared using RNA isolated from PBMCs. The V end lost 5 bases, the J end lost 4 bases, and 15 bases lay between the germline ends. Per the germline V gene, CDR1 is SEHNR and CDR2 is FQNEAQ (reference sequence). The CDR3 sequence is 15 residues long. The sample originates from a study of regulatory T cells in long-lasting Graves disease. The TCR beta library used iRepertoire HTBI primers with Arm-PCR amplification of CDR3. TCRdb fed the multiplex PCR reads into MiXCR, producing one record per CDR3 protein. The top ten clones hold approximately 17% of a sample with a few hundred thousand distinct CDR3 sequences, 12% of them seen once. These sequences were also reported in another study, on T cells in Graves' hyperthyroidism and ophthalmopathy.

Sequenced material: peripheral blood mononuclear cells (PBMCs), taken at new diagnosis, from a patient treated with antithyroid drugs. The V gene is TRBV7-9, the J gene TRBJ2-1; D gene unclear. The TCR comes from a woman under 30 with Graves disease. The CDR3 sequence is CASSIFNSGYNEQFF. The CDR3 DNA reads TGTGCCAGCAGCATATTTAACTCAGGTTACAATGAGCAGTTCTTC.